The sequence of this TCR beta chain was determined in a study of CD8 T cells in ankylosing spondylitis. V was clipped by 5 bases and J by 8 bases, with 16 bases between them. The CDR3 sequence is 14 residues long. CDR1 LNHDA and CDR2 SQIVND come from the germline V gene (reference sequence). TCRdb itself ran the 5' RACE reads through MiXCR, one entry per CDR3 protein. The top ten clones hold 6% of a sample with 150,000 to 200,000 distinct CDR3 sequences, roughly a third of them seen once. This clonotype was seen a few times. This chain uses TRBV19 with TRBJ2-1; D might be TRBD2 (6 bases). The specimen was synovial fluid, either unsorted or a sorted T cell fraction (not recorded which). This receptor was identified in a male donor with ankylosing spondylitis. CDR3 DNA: TGTGCCAGTAGTTTCGCTAGCGAAGGAGATGAGCAGTTCTTC. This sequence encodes CASSFASEGDEQFF.